Given below is one T cell receptor (beta chain) in context. Whether given at about 4 or about 12 weeks, second doses were pooled. V dropped 4 bases and J dropped 3 bases, with 14 bases sitting between them. The CDR3 spans 14 residues. The V gene's germline CDR1 is SGHRS and CDR2 YFSETQ. Data came from immunoSEQ multiplex PCR; TCRdb stores just in-frame clones and leaves some out. Of 57,000 or so clones in the sample, around 80% were seen once. The data were taken from a study of T cell responses to AZD1222 COVID-19 vaccine. This sequence was found in an adult who received the AZD1222 COVID-19 vaccine. The chain joins TRBV5-1 to TRBJ2-7, with D possibly matching TRBD1 (6 bases). The sample consisted of peripheral blood, taken 28 days after the second AZD1222 dose. The CDR3 DNA reads as TGCGCCAGCAGCCCCCGGGACACACTCTACGAGCAGTACTTC. Its protein product is CASSPRDTLYEQYF.